The 27 T cell receptor beta chains presented below share a single source sample, sequenced in a study of T cell repertoires in cytomegalovirus infection. TCRdb used MiXCR to reprocess the reads, holding one entry per CDR3 protein. This sample has 490,000 or so distinct CDR3 sequences, with approximately 10% found just once. Sequenced input: PBMCs. These TCRs come from a human donor in good health (CMV status not recorded). Some clones in this sample may be carry-over from other donors' samples.

This clonotype was counted at least ten times. V is TRBV29-1 and J is TRBJ1-2; unclear D gene. The CDR3 spans 12 residues. CDR1 is SQVTM, CDR2 ANQGSEA, per germline. The V and J ends lost 5 bases and 8 bases respectively, with 15 bases between them. In DNA, the CDR3 is TGCAGCGTTTTGAGAGGGCGCTTGGGCTACACCTTC. This sequence encodes CSVLRGRLGYTF.

This clonotype was recorded many times. This chain connects TRBV18 to TRBJ2-5; D unresolved. V gave up 0 bases and J gave up 7 bases, with 12 bases separating them. Germline lookup yields CDR1 KGHSH and CDR2 LQKENI. The CDR3 sequence is 14 residues long. DNA of the CDR3: TGTGCCAGCTCACCACCGGATTTTCGGGCGACCCAGTACTTC. It translates to CASSPPDFRATQYF.

This clonotype has at least ten counts. The chain joins TRBV5-1 to TRBJ2-5; 7 bases match TRBD1. This CDR3 contains 13 residues. CDR1 is SGHRS and CDR2 is YFSETQ in the germline V gene. V lost 4 bases to trimming and J lost 4 bases; unmatched junction nucleotides: 4. In DNA, the CDR3 is TGCGCCAGCAGCATAGACAGGGTAGAGACCCAGTACTTC. Its protein product is CASSIDRVETQYF.

The sample holds many counts of this clonotype. The rearrangement links TRBV5-6 to TRBJ2-6, with TRBD1 matching over 7 bases. The length of the CDR3 is 18 residues. Germline V gene sequence: CDR1 SGHDT, CDR2 YYEEEE. The V gene end was trimmed by 5 bases and the J gene end by 1 base; junction bases not matched to a gene: 12. CDR3 in amino acids: CASSETGTVLSGANVLTF. The CDR3 DNA follows: TGTGCCAGCAGTGAGACCGGGACAGTACTGTCTGGGGCCAACGTCCTGACTTTC.

The J gene is TRBJ1-1, the V gene TRBV2; TRBD1 matches 7 bases. Losses at the gene ends were 6 bases for V and 0 bases for J; bases not matched to a gene: 4. Germline CDR1 reads SNHLY; CDR2 reads FYNNEI. The CDR3 is made up of 14 amino acids. The CDR3 is CASRGTVLNTEAFF. The CDR3, as DNA: TGTGCCAGCAGGGGGACAGTTTTGAACACTGAAGCTTTCTTT. Combining the CDR3 with reference TRBV2 and TRBJ1-1 gives the whole variable domain EPEVTQTPSHQVTQMGQEVILRCVPISNHLYFYWYRQILGQKVEFLVSFYNNEISEKSEIFDDQFSVERPDGSNFTLKIRSTKLEDSAMYFCASRGTVLNTEAFFGQGTRLTVV.

Concerning this clonotype itself: A read error may account for a junction end that differs from germline. The CDR3 protein is CASSSYGQGSGEQYF. CDR3 DNA: TGCGCCAGCAGTTCCTACGGACAGGGCTCGGGCGAGCAGTACTTC. The genes are TRBV6-6 and TRBJ2-7, with 8 nucleotides matching TRBD1. This CDR3 comprises 15 residues. CDR1 MNHNY and CDR2 SVGAGI come from the germline V gene (reference sequence).

This clonotype showed up just a few times. The rearrangement joins TRBV2 to TRBJ2-7; 9 positions match TRBD1. The CDR3 has 12 amino acids. Losses at the gene ends were 6 bases for V and 12 bases for J; bases not matched to a gene: 9. Per germline, CDR1 SNHLY and CDR2 FYNNEI. The CDR3 nucleotides are TGTGCCAGCAGGGGGGGGACAGGGTGGTTGTACTTC. Residues: CASRGGTGWLYF.

The V call is TRBV12-3 or TRBV12-4, the J call TRBJ1-5; 7 bases map to TRBD1. CDR3 length: 15 residues. After removal of 3 bases from V and 1 base from J, the junction contained 3 bases not matched to a gene. The CDR3 reads CASSFRGGSNQPQHF. The CDR3, as DNA: TGTGCCAGCAGTTTCAGAGGGGGCAGCAATCAGCCCCAGCATTTT.

The V call is TRBV2, the J call TRBJ2-7; the match to TRBD1 covers 8 bases. Germline loops: CDR1 SNHLY, CDR2 FYNNEI. V trimming: 3 bases; J trimming: 7 bases; junction bases outside the gene matches: 8. The CDR3 totals 14 residues. CDR3 DNA sequence: TGTGCCAGCAGTGATGTCAGGGGGCGCCGGGAGCAGTACTTC. It encodes CASSDVRGRREQYF.

The chain is built from TRBV5-4 and TRBJ2-1; TRBD2 matches 12 bases. Germline V lookup: CDR1 SGHNT, CDR2 YYREEE (reference sequence). The V segment lost 1 base and the J segment 5 bases; nucleotides outside the gene matches: 7. The CDR3 totals 17 residues. CDR3 sequence (DNA): TGTGCCAGCAGCTTGATGGCTAGCGGGGGGGCACACAATGAGCAGTTCTTC. This sequence encodes CASSLMASGGAHNEQFF.

This clonotype was seen many times. This chain connects TRBV24-1 to TRBJ1-1; D might be TRBD1 (6 bases). V was trimmed by 3 bases and J by 6 bases, leaving 13 bases between them. In germline, CDR1 is KGHDR, CDR2 SFDVKD. The CDR3 contains 14 residues. CDR3 sequence: CATSDAGDSAEAFF. CDR3 coding DNA: TGTGCCACCAGTGATGCAGGGGATTCGGCTGAAGCTTTCTTT.

V and J are TRBV29-1 and TRBJ2-3, with D unresolved. Germline V gives CDR1 SQVTM, CDR2 ANQGSEA. The CDR3 runs to 12 residues. Trimming left V 6 bases short and J 1 base short, with 8 bases between. In DNA form, the CDR3 reads TGCAGCGTCGAATCAGGCACAGATACGCAGTATTTT. Translating gives CSVESGTDTQYF.

This clonotype was seen many times. The chain joins TRBV6-5 to TRBJ1-2, with D unclear. The CDR3 has 13 amino acids. Germline V gene sequence: CDR1 MNHEY, CDR2 SVGAGI. V gave up 2 bases and J gave up 1 base, with 5 bases separating them. The CDR3 DNA follows: TGTGCCAGCAGTTACAGAGTTAACTATGGCTACACCTTC. Amino acid sequence: CASSYRVNYGYTF.

This clonotype was seen a handful of times. The J gene is TRBJ2-7, the V gene TRBV29-1; no clear D. The germline V gene has CDR1 SQVTM and CDR2 ANQGSEA. V was cut by 8 bases and J by 0 bases, with 8 bases left in between. CDR3 size: 11 residues. CDR3 DNA sequence: TGCAGCACTACTATCTCCTACGAGCAGTACTTC. It codes for CSTTISYEQYF.

This clonotype was seen at least ten times. This rearrangement joins TRBV12-3 or TRBV12-4 to TRBJ2-1; D remains unclear. Trimming shortened V by 3 bases and J by 15 bases, and 12 bases separated the two germline ends. This CDR3 has 11 amino acids. DNA of the CDR3: TGTGCCAGCAGTTTTAGTCGCTCATCGTTCTTC. This encodes CASSFSRSSFF.

This clonotype has at least ten counts. The chain carries TRBV7-6 and TRBJ2-1, with TRBD2 identical over 9 bases. The length of the CDR3 is 20 residues. Germline V gene lookup returns CDR1 SGHVS and CDR2 FNYEAQ. V trimming: 1 base; J trimming: 0 bases; junction bases outside the gene matches: 13. The CDR3 loop is CASSLEIAGAASSSYNEQFF. For the CDR3, the DNA is TGTGCCAGCAGCTTAGAGATAGCGGGGGCCGCATCAAGCTCCTACAATGAGCAGTTCTTC.

Many counts were recorded for this clonotype. The gene calls are TRBV5-4 and TRBJ2-4, with D perhaps matching TRBD1 (6 bases). With 3 bases removed from V and 7 bases from J, the gap between germline ends came to 11 bases. The CDR3 is made up of 13 amino acids. Germline V lookup: CDR1 SGHNT, CDR2 YYREEE (reference sequence). The CDR3 region is CASSSTQGNIQYF. DNA of the CDR3: TGTGCCAGCAGCTCAACCCAGGGGAACATTCAGTACTTC.

This clonotype appeared many times. This chain uses TRBV19 with TRBJ2-2; 9 positions agree with TRBD1. After removal of 5 bases from V and 4 bases from J, the junction contained 8 bases not matched to a gene. The CDR3 spans 16 residues. Germline V gene lookup returns CDR1 LNHDA and CDR2 SQIVND (reference sequence). CDR3 nucleotides: TGTGCCAGTAGTCCCCGGGACAGGGTCGGCACCGGGGAGCTGTTTTTT. Residues: CASSPRDRVGTGELFF.

This clonotype occurred many times. The chain has TRBV20-1 and TRBJ1-5; 7 bases map to TRBD1. V gave up 3 bases and J gave up 1 base; unmatched junction bases: 6. From germline, CDR1 is DFQATT and CDR2 SNEGSKA (reference sequence). This CDR3 contains 15 residues. The CDR3 nucleotides are TGCAGTGCTAGGGCACAGGGGACCAGCAATCAGCCCCAGCATTTT. Encoded protein: CSARAQGTSNQPQHF.

The J gene is TRBJ2-2, the V gene TRBV20-1; the D gene could be TRBD1 or TRBD2 (5 bases each). The V gene's germline CDR1 is DFQATT and CDR2 SNEGSKA (reference sequence). The V and J ends lost 8 bases and 1 base respectively, with 14 bases between them. This CDR3 is built from 14 residues. The CDR3 reads CSTPGTGNTGELFF. Here the CDR3 DNA reads TGCAGTACCCCCGGGACGGGGAACACCGGGGAGCTGTTTTTT.

A few counts support this clonotype. This sequence joins TRBV3-1 and TRBJ2-1, with 13 bases lining up with TRBD2. In germline, CDR1 is LGHDT, CDR2 YNNKEL (reference sequence). V gave up 4 bases and J gave up 1 base; unmatched junction bases: 7. The CDR3 consists of 18 residues. The CDR3 loop is CASSPRTSGSVSYNEQFF. CDR3 in DNA: TGTGCCAGCAGCCCCCGGACTAGCGGGAGTGTATCCTACAATGAGCAGTTCTTC.

Many counts were recorded for this clonotype. J is TRBJ2-1 and V is TRBV19; TRBD1 agrees at 7 bases. The trim removed 6 bases at V and 7 bases at J, leaving 12 bases unmatched. Germline CDR1 reads LNHDA; CDR2 reads SQIVND (reference sequence). The CDR3 length is 15 residues. CDR3 region: CASSPGRGLNNEQFF. In DNA form, the CDR3 reads TGTGCCAGTAGCCCCGGAAGGGGGCTTAATAATGAGCAGTTCTTC.

This clonotype was counted at least ten times. The CDR3 sequence: CASSLSFGDEMYNEQFF. In nucleotides, the CDR3 is TGTGCCAGCAGCTTAAGTTTCGGGGACGAAATGTACAATGAGCAGTTCTTC. The chain recombines TRBV11-3 with TRBJ2-1; the D call may be TRBD1 or TRBD2 (5 bases each). V shed 2 bases and J shed 4 bases, with 18 bases lying between them. The CDR3 extends over 17 amino acids. CDR1 and CDR2 from the germline V gene are SGHNT and YENEEA.

This clonotype came up many times. The rearrangement uses TRBV12-3 or TRBV12-4 and TRBJ2-7, with D unclear. The CDR3 is 12 residues long. Trimming left V 2 bases short and J 2 bases short, with 4 bases between. As DNA, the CDR3 is TGTGCCAGCAGTTTAACCACCTACGAGCAGTACTTC. Protein product: CASSLTTYEQYF.

There are many counts of this clonotype. The rearrangement uses TRBV3-1 and TRBJ1-1, with a possible D match to TRBD1 (5 bases). The ends were cut back, 3 bases at V and 5 bases at J, with 10 bases in the middle. Germline-derived CDR1 and CDR2 are LGHDT and YNNKEL (reference sequence). The length of the CDR3 is 13 residues. The DNA of the CDR3 is TGTGCCAGCAGCCATCACCGGGGGACTGAAGCTTTCTTT. Translating it yields CASSHHRGTEAFF.

The V gene is TRBV4-1, the J gene TRBJ1-2; D not certain. Germline assignment: CDR1 MGHRA and CDR2 YSYEKL. The CDR3 totals 14 residues. V dropped 0 bases and J dropped 2 bases, with 7 bases sitting between them. The CDR3 protein is CASSQDAQNYGYTF. CDR3 bases: TGCGCCAGCAGCCAAGATGCCCAAAACTATGGCTACACCTTC.

This clonotype was found many times. V and J are TRBV2 and TRBJ2-3; no clear D gene. From germline, CDR1 is SNHLY and CDR2 FYNNEI. V lost 0 bases and J lost 5, with 9 bases in between. The CDR3 contains 14 residues. In DNA, the CDR3 is TGTGCCAGCAGTGAAGCTAGTCGGGTAGATACGCAGTATTTT. Its translation is CASSEASRVDTQYF.